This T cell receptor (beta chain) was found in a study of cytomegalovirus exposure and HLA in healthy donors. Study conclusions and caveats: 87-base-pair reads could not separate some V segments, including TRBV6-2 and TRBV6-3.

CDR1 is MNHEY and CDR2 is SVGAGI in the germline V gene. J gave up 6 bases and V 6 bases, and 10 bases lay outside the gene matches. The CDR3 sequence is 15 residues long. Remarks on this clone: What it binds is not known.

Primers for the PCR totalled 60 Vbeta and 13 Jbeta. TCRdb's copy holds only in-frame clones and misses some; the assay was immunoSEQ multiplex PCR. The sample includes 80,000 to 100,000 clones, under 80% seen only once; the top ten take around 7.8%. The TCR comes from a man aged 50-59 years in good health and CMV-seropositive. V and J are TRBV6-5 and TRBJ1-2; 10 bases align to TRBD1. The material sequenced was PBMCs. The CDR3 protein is CASSRIDRGRDGYTF. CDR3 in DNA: TGTGCCAGCAGCCGGATTGACAGGGGGCGTGATGGCTACACCTTC.